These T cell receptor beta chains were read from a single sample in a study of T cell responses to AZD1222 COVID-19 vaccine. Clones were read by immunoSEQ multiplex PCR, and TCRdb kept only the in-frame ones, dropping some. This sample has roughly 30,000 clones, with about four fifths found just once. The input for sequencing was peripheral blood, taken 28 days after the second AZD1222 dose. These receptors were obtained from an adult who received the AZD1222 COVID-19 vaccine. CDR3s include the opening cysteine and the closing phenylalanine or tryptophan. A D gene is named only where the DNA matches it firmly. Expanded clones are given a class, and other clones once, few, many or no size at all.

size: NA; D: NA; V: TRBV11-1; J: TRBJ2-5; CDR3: CASSLGWLAETQYF; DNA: TGTGCCAGCAGCTTAGGGTGGCTCGCGGAGACCCAGTACTTC
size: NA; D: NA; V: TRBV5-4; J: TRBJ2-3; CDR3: CASSFRGGGTDTQYF; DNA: TGTGCCAGCAGCTTCAGGGGAGGAGGGACAGATACGCAGTATTTT
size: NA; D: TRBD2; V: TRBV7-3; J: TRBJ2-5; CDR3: CASSATSGSQETQYF; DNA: TGTGCCAGCAGCGCGACTAGCGGATCTCAAGAGACCCAGTACTTC
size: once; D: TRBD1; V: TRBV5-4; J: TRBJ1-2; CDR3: CASSFDRDYGYTF; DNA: TGTGCCAGCAGCTTTGACAGGGACTATGGCTACACCTTC
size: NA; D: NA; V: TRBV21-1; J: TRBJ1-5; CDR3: CASSKGGGDPSNQPQHF; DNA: TGTGCCAGCAGCAAAGGGGGAGGGGACCCAAGCAATCAGCCCCAGCATTTT
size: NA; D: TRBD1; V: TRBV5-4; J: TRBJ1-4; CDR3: CASSFGQEHEKLFF; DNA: TGTGCCAGCAGTTTTGGACAGGAGCATGAAAAACTGTTTTTT
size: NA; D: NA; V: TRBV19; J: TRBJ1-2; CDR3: CASTNTANVGGYTF; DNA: TGTGCCAGTACCAACACTGCCAACGTTGGTGGCTACACCTTC
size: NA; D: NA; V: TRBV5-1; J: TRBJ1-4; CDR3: CASSLNRPNEKLFF; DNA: TGCGCCAGCAGCTTGAACAGGCCGAATGAAAAACTGTTTTTT
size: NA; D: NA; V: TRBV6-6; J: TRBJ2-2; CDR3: CASVERGATGELFF; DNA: TGTGCCAGCGTGGAGAGAGGGGCGACCGGGGAGCTGTTTTTT
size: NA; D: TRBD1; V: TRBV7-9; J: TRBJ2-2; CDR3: CASTLGQGDTGELFF; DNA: TGTGCCAGCACCCTGGGGCAGGGGGATACCGGGGAGCTGTTTTTT
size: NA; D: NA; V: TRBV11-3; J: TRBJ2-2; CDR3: CASTRTYDGELFF; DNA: TGTGCCAGCACCCGGACTTACGACGGGGAGCTGTTTTTT
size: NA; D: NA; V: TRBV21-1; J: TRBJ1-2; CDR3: CASSKLATGGAKWFSKIYGYTF; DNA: TGTGCCAGCAGCAAACTAGCGACAGGGGGCGCAAAATGGTTTTCGAAGATCTATGGCTACACCTTC
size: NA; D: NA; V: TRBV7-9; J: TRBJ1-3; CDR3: CASSSTSRRSFSGNTIYF; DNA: TGTGCCAGCAGCTCCACCTCGAGAAGGTCTTTCTCTGGAAACACCATATATTTT
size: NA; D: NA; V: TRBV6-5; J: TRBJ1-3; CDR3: CASSYGSTIYF; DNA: TGTGCCAGCAGTTATGGCTCCACCATATATTTT
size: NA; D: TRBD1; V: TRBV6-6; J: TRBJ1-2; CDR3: CASSTQGTNYGYTF; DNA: TGTGCCAGCAGCACACAGGGGACTAACTATGGCTACACCTTC
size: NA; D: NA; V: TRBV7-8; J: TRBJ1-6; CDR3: CASSLAGGMNRGRSPLHF; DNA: TGTGCCAGCAGCTTAGCGGGCGGAATGAACCGAGGTCGATCACCCCTCCACTTT
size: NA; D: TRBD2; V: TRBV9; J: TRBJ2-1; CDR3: CASSEGLAEYNEQFF; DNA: TGTGCCAGCAGCGAGGGACTAGCGGAATACAATGAGCAGTTCTTC
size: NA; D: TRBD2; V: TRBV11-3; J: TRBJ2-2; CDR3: CASSLGLAENTGELFF; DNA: TGTGCCAGCAGCTTGGGACTAGCGGAGAACACCGGGGAGCTGTTTTTT
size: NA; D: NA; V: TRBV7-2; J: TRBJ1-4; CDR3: CASSLHLPGEKLFF; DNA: TGTGCCAGCAGCCTGCATCTCCCGGGAGAAAAACTGTTTTTT
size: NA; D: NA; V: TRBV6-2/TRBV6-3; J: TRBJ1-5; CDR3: CASSYLSGPNQPQHF; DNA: TGTGCCAGCAGTTATTTGTCAGGGCCCAATCAGCCCCAGCATTTT
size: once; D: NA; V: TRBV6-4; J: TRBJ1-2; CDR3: CASSDSAGGYTF; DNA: TGTGCCAGCAGTGACTCAGCGGGGGGCTACACCTTC
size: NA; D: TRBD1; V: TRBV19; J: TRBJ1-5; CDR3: CASSFPGQSNQPQHF; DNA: TGTGCCAGTAGTTTCCCGGGACAGAGCAATCAGCCCCAGCATTTT
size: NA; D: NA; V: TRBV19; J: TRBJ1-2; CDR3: CASSTHGGGGNYGYTF; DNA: TGTGCCAGTAGTACCCACGGGGGGGGAGGCAACTATGGCTACACCTTC
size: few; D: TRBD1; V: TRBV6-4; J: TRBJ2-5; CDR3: CASSDGTGGAETQYF; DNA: TGTGCCAGCAGTGACGGGACAGGGGGCGCAGAGACCCAGTACTTC
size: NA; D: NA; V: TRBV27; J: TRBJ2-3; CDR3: CASSLLGGTDTQYF; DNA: TGTGCCAGCAGTTTACTTGGGGGCACAGATACGCAGTATTTT
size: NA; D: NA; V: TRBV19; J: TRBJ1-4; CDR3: CASRDQGSLNEKLFF; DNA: TGTGCCAGTAGGGACCAGGGCAGCCTTAATGAAAAACTGTTTTTT
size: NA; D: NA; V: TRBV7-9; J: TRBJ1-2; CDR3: CASSSGQRYGYTF; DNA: TGTGCCAGCAGCTCCGGACAGCGCTATGGCTACACCTTC
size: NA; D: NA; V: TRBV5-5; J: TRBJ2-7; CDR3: CASSLGAGLSYEQYF; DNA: TGTGCCAGCAGCTTGGGGGCAGGACTCTCCTACGAGCAGTACTTC
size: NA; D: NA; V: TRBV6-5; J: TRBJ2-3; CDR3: CASSRRQANTDTQYF; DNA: TGTGCCAGCAGTCGTCGACAGGCTAACACAGATACGCAGTATTTT
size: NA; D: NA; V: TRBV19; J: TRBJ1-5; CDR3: CASSIAREQPQHF; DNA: TGTGCCAGTAGTATTGCCAGGGAGCAGCCCCAGCATTTT
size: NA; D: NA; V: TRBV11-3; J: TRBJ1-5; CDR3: CASSSRRYRGNQPQHF; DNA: TGTGCCAGCAGCTCCAGAAGGTACAGGGGCAATCAGCCCCAGCATTTT
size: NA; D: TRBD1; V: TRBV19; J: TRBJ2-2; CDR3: CASQIQGANTGELFF; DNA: TGTGCCAGTCAAATTCAGGGGGCGAACACCGGGGAGCTGTTTTTT
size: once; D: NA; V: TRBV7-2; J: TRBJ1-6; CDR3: CASSLQSNRGYSPLHF; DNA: TGTGCCAGCAGCTTACAATCCAATAGGGGGTACTCACCCCTCCACTTT
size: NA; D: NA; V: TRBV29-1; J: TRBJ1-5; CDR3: CSVAGDGNQPQHF; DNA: TGCAGCGTCGCAGGGGACGGTAATCAGCCCCAGCATTTT
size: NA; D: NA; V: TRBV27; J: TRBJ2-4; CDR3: CASSLFRDIKNIQYF; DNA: TGTGCCAGCAGTTTGTTCCGGGACATAAAAAACATTCAGTACTTC
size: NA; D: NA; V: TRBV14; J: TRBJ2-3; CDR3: CASSHVQLSTDTQYF; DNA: TGTGCCAGCAGCCATGTACAGCTAAGCACAGATACGCAGTATTTT
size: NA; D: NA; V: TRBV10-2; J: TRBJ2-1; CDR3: CASSQEGAPRGGQFF; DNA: TGCGCCAGCAGTCAGGAGGGGGCCCCCCGTGGTGGGCAGTTCTTC